This T cell receptor beta chain was retrieved from a study of a mutant IDH1 vaccine in newly diagnosed glioma. About the research overall: Patients had eight vaccinations, in weeks 1, 3, 5, 7, 11, 15, 19 and 23. Before enrollment, the patients had been treated with radiotherapy alone, temozolomide alone, or both together. Most of them had received both.

In regard to this clone: Its specificity is not known.

Time point indicated: week 5, during vaccination. Doses consisted of 300 ug of mutant IDH1 20-mer peptide each, paired with topical imiquimod. Notes on the study in general: Top peripheral T cell clonotype shifts appeared unrelated to pseudoprogression.

Germline assignment: CDR1 MNHNS and CDR2 SASEGT. This CDR3 region has 14 residues. Trimming removed 2 bases at V and 1 base at J, with 8 bases between. Sequenced by immunoSEQ multiplex PCR; TCRdb stores in-frame clones only, minus some. Of around 36,000 clones listed, 91% are singletons. The specimen was PBMCs, collected from a glioma patient whose treatment included an IDH1 peptide vaccine. This TCR came from a man aged 45-60 years with glioma. The chain uses TRBV6-1 and TRBJ1-1; possible D gene TRBD1, 6 bases. The CDR3 loop reads CASSERGENTEAFF. CDR3 sequence (DNA): TGTGCCAGCAGTGAAAGGGGGGAGAACACTGAAGCTTTCTTT.